This T cell receptor beta chain was recovered during a study of T cell changes during pregnancy in multiple sclerosis (dated by TCRdb to between 2018 and 2021). Study-level background: The study examined how the T cell repertoire changed over the course of pregnancy in women with multiple sclerosis.

Taken from the germline V gene (reference sequence), the CDR1 and CDR2 loops are WNHNN and SYGVQD. At the junction V is shortened by 6 bases and J by 9 bases; bases outside the gene matches: 22. Measured from the cysteine to the phenylalanine, the CDR3 is 18 residues long. Of the read, only the CDR3 DNA is kept; its 54 bases are in frame from base 1. The library came from the immunoSEQ multiplex PCR assay. TCRdb provides this immuneACCESS table in a form limited to in-frame rearrangements. Some clones are lacking; in checked studies, under half of them reflect an unresolved V gene, and why the rest are absent is not known. The sample table lists 45,000 to 75,000 clones, more than 85% of them with a count of one. Around 0.85% of the sample goes to the ten largest clones. Regarding this clone: Its antigen is not yet known. Per-base quality was not reported, and no clone a single base away is much larger than it.

The TCR sequence derives from a female donor with multiple sclerosis, enrolled in a pregnancy study. Sequencing used peripheral blood, obtained in the first trimester of pregnancy. The sequence links TRBV10-1 to TRBJ2-4, with 8 bases matching TRBD2. The nucleotide sequence is TGCGCCAGCAGCTATTCTTGCGGGAGGAAGACATCAGGCGGCATTCAGTACTTC. The translation is CASSYSCGRKTSGGIQYF.